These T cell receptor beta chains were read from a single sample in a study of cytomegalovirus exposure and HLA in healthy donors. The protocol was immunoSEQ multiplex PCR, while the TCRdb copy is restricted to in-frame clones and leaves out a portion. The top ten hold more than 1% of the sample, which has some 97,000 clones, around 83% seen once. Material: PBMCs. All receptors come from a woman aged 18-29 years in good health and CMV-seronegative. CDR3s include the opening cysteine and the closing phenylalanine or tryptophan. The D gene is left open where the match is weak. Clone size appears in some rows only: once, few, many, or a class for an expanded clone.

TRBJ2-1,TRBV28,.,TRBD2,CASRYTGTSGYNEQFF,TGTGCCAGCAGATATACCGGGACTAGCGGTTACAATGAGCAGTTCTTC
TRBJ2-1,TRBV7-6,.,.,CASSRTNYNEQFF,TGTGCCAGCAGCCGGACTAACTACAATGAGCAGTTCTTC
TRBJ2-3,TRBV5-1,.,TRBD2,CASSFASGNTQYF,TGCGCCAGCAGCTTCGCTAGCGGAAATACGCAGTATTTT
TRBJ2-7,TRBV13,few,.,CASSLGSPGSYEQYF,TGTGCCAGCAGCTTAGGATCCCCAGGATCCTACGAGCAGTACTTC
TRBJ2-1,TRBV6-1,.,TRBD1,CASRGQGLHNEQFF,TGTGCCAGCAGGGGACAGGGGCTCCACAATGAGCAGTTCTTC
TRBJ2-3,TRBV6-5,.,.,CASKSYAAGTDTQYF,TGTGCCAGCAAGAGTTACGCGGCGGGGACAGATACGCAGTATTTT
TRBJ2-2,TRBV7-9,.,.,CSSSLVLLRANTGELFF,TGTTCCAGCAGCTTAGTACTGCTCAGGGCGAACACCGGGGAGCTGTTTTTT
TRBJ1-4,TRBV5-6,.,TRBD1,CASSNGPGTGYEKLFF,TGTGCCAGCAGTAATGGTCCCGGGACAGGGTATGAAAAACTGTTTTTT
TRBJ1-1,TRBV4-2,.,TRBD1,CASSRSTGGTEAFF,TGTGCCAGCAGCCGATCTACAGGGGGCACTGAAGCTTTCTTT
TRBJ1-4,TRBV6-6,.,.,CASSYSKWRNEHF,TGTGCCAGCAGTTACTCGAAATGGAGGAACGAACATTTT
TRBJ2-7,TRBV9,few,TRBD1,CASSGGQGYEQYF,TGTGCCAGCAGCGGGGGACAGGGGTACGAGCAGTACTTC
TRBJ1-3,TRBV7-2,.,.,CASSLGPGNTIYF,TGTGCCAGCAGCTTAGGGCCTGGAAACACCATATATTTT
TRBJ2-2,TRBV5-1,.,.,CASSLGGDNTGELFF,TGCGCCAGCAGCTTGGGGGGGGACAACACCGGGGAGCTGTTTTTT
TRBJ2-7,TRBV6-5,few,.,CASSYEAAGAYEQYF,TGTGCCAGCAGTTACGAGGCGGCCGGGGCCTACGAGCAGTACTTC
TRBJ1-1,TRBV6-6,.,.,CASNYGGGPEAFF,TGTGCCAGCAACTACGGGGGGGGGCCTGAAGCTTTCTTT
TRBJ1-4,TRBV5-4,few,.,CASSTGTNEKLFF,TGTGCCAGCAGCACAGGTACTAATGAAAAACTGTTTTTT
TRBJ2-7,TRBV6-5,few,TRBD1,CASSWGQLGNEQYF,TGTGCCAGCAGTTGGGGACAGCTCGGAAACGAGCAGTACTTC
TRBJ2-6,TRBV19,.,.,CASRPRDSHSGANVLTF,TGTGCCAGTAGACCGCGGGACAGCCACTCTGGGGCCAACGTCCTGACTTTC
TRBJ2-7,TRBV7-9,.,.,CASSAGSLFGEQYF,TGTGCCAGCAGCGCAGGGTCGTTATTTGGCGAGCAGTACTTC
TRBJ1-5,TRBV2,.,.,CASSGGLYGGNQPQHF,TGTGCCAGCAGTGGCGGGCTTTATGGCGGAAATCAGCCCCAGCATTTT
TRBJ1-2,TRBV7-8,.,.,CASSSSGGLTSFNYGYTF,TGTGCCAGCAGCTCATCGGGAGGGTTAACATCGTTTAACTATGGCTACACCTTC
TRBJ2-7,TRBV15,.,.,CATSRDARGNIYEQYF,TGTGCCACCAGCAGAGATGCCAGGGGAAATATCTACGAGCAGTACTTC